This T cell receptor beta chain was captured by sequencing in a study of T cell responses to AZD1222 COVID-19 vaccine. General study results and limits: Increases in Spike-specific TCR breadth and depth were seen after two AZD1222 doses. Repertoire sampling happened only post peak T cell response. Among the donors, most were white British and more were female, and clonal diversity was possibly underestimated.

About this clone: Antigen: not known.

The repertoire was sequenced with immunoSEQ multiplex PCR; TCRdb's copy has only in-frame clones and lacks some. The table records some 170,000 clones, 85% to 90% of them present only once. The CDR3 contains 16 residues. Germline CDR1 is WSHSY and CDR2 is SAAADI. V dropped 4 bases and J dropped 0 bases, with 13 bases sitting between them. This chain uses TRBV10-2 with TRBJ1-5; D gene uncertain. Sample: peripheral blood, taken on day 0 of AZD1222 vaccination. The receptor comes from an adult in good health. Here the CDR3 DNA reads TGCGCCAGCAGTGCCTCGGGCCTAAATAGCAATCAGCCCCAGCATTTT. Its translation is CASSASGLNSNQPQHF.